This TCR beta chain stems from a study of T-cell reconstitution after alpha-beta-depleted transplantation in children. Construction of the TCRbeta library involved unique molecular identifiers. TCRdb reprocessed the PCR reads via MiXCR and lists one record per CDR3 protein. The sample consists of some 600,000 distinct CDR3 sequences, over 15% of them appearing once. This clonotype occurred a few times. The specimen was PBMCs from the stem cell graft donor, collected from the stem cell graft. This TCR derives from a human donor who donated a stem cell graft to a child with acute myeloid leukemia.

The CDR3, as DNA: TGTGCCAGCAGAATACAGGGGGCTGAGGGAAACACCATATATTTT. Encoded protein: CASRIQGAEGNTIYF. The rearrangement uses TRBV12-3 or TRBV12-4 and TRBJ1-3; 9 nucleotides line up with TRBD1. CDR3 length: 15 amino acids. J was trimmed by 4 bases and V by 6 bases; bases with no gene match: 7.